This is a list of T cell receptor beta chains from one sample in a study of memory CD4+ T cells and cytomegalovirus serostatus. Clones were sequenced by immunoSEQ multiplex PCR, and TCRdb holds only the in-frame ones, with some missing. The sample yields some 95,000 clones, 75% to 90% seen once. Sequenced input: memory CD4+ T cells from blood. Every receptor here comes from an adult in good health and CMV-seropositive. The CDR3 runs from the conserved cysteine through the conserved F or W. D genes are given only for firm matches. Clone size is not always given. Where it is, it says once, few, many or a class for expanded clones.

d_call: TRBD2
j_call: TRBJ2-5
clone_size: NA
v_call: TRBV5-4
cdr3_aa: CASSPPGGEETQYF
cdr3_nt: TGTGCCAGCAGCCCCCCGGGGGGTGAGGAGACCCAGTACTTC

d_call: NA
j_call: TRBJ2-1
clone_size: NA
v_call: TRBV1
cdr3_aa: CTSSQGDKGSGSRSYNEQFF
cdr3_nt: TGCACCAGCAGCCAAGGCGACAAGGGGAGTGGAAGTAGGTCCTACAATGAGCAGTTCTTC

d_call: TRBD1
j_call: TRBJ1-2
clone_size: NA
v_call: TRBV5-4
cdr3_aa: CASSLFSGTEFYGYTF
cdr3_nt: TGTGCCAGCAGCTTGTTTTCCGGGACAGAGTTCTATGGCTACACCTTC

d_call: NA
j_call: TRBJ2-1
clone_size: few
v_call: TRBV6-5
cdr3_aa: CASSQFSNEQFF
cdr3_nt: TGTGCCAGCAGCCAATTTAGCAATGAGCAGTTCTTC

d_call: TRBD1
j_call: TRBJ1-5
clone_size: NA
v_call: TRBV19
cdr3_aa: CATAGQAYQPQHF
cdr3_nt: TGTGCCACCGCGGGACAGGCGTATCAGCCCCAGCATTTT

d_call: TRBD1
j_call: TRBJ1-5
clone_size: NA
v_call: TRBV18
cdr3_aa: CASSPGTGDQPQHF
cdr3_nt: TGTGCCAGCTCACCAGGGACAGGCGATCAGCCCCAGCATTTT

d_call: NA
j_call: TRBJ2-7
clone_size: NA
v_call: TRBV6-1
cdr3_aa: CASSEAAGSYYEQYF
cdr3_nt: TGTGCCAGCAGTGAAGCCGCGGGCAGCTACTACGAGCAGTACTTC

d_call: NA
j_call: TRBJ2-5
clone_size: NA
v_call: TRBV5-1
cdr3_aa: CASSLEGRGWGETQYF
cdr3_nt: TGCGCCAGCAGCTTGGAGGGGCGCGGTTGGGGAGAGACCCAGTACTTC

d_call: NA
j_call: TRBJ1-2
clone_size: NA
v_call: TRBV2
cdr3_aa: CASSELGSDYGYTF
cdr3_nt: TGTGCCAGCAGTGAATTGGGGAGCGACTATGGCTACACCTTC

d_call: TRBD2
j_call: TRBJ2-1
clone_size: NA
v_call: TRBV25-1
cdr3_aa: CASSEKTSGSFNEQFF
cdr3_nt: TGTGCCAGCAGTGAAAAAACTAGCGGGAGCTTCAATGAGCAGTTCTTC

d_call: TRBD2
j_call: TRBJ2-3
clone_size: NA
v_call: TRBV25-1
cdr3_aa: CASSEGLADITDTQYF
cdr3_nt: TGTGCCAGCAGTGAGGGACTAGCGGACATCACAGATACGCAGTATTTT

d_call: NA
j_call: TRBJ1-4
clone_size: once
v_call: TRBV20-1
cdr3_aa: CSAMGTRKLFF
cdr3_nt: TGCAGTGCTATGGGGACCCGGAAACTGTTTTTT

d_call: NA
j_call: TRBJ2-7
clone_size: NA
v_call: TRBV7-3
cdr3_aa: CASSLSAGTYEQYF
cdr3_nt: TGTGCCAGCAGCTTGTCAGCCGGAACCTACGAGCAGTACTTC

d_call: NA
j_call: TRBJ2-5
clone_size: NA
v_call: TRBV6-1
cdr3_aa: CASSEGPGARETQYF
cdr3_nt: TGTGCCAGCAGTGAAGGGCCAGGGGCGAGGGAGACCCAGTACTTC

d_call: TRBD2
j_call: TRBJ2-5
clone_size: NA
v_call: TRBV9
cdr3_aa: CASSVGTGGRATSRQSEETQYF
cdr3_nt: TGTGCCAGCAGCGTAGGGACCGGCGGGAGGGCCACCTCCCGTCAAAGTGAAGAGACCCAGTACTTC

d_call: TRBD1
j_call: TRBJ2-3
clone_size: few
v_call: TRBV5-1
cdr3_aa: CASSSGTVPDTQYF
cdr3_nt: TGCGCCAGCAGCTCCGGGACAGTTCCAGATACGCAGTATTTT

d_call: TRBD1
j_call: TRBJ1-5
clone_size: NA
v_call: TRBV27
cdr3_aa: CASSITGTGLWGNQPQHF
cdr3_nt: TGTGCCAGCAGTATAACCGGGACAGGGCTTTGGGGCAATCAGCCCCAGCATTTT

d_call: NA
j_call: TRBJ1-2
clone_size: NA
v_call: TRBV30
cdr3_aa: CAWSVKGTNYGYTF
cdr3_nt: TGTGCCTGGAGTGTTAAAGGGACCAACTATGGCTACACCTTC

d_call: NA
j_call: TRBJ2-3
clone_size: NA
v_call: TRBV25-1
cdr3_aa: CATMTQGDTQYF
cdr3_nt: TGTGCCACCATGACCCAGGGAGATACGCAGTATTTT

d_call: NA
j_call: TRBJ2-6
clone_size: NA
v_call: TRBV28
cdr3_aa: CASSFQGTGANVLTF
cdr3_nt: TGTGCCAGCAGTTTTCAGGGGACTGGGGCCAACGTCCTGACTTTC

d_call: NA
j_call: TRBJ2-1
clone_size: NA
v_call: TRBV5-1
cdr3_aa: CASSSQGTSYNEQFF
cdr3_nt: TGCGCCAGCAGCTCGCAGGGTACATCCTACAATGAGCAGTTCTTC

d_call: NA
j_call: TRBJ2-2
clone_size: few
v_call: TRBV30
cdr3_aa: CAWSVSSNTGELFF
cdr3_nt: TGTGCCTGGAGTGTTTCTAGCAACACCGGGGAGCTGTTTTTT

d_call: TRBD1
j_call: TRBJ2-5
clone_size: few
v_call: TRBV7-9
cdr3_aa: CASSLGLMDRGETQYF
cdr3_nt: TGTGCCAGCAGCTTAGGTTTAATGGACAGGGGAGAGACCCAGTACTTC

d_call: NA
j_call: TRBJ2-1
clone_size: NA
v_call: TRBV30
cdr3_aa: CAWSVGGEQFF
cdr3_nt: TGTGCCTGGAGTGTGGGGGGTGAGCAGTTCTTC

d_call: NA
j_call: TRBJ2-7
clone_size: NA
v_call: TRBV20-1
cdr3_aa: CSAKGTYEQYF
cdr3_nt: TGCAGTGCTAAAGGGACCTACGAGCAGTACTTC

d_call: TRBD2
j_call: TRBJ2-7
clone_size: NA
v_call: TRBV5-1
cdr3_aa: CASSSTSGAYEQYF
cdr3_nt: TGCGCCAGCAGCTCGACTAGCGGGGCCTACGAGCAGTACTTC

d_call: TRBD1
j_call: TRBJ1-2
clone_size: NA
v_call: TRBV6-5
cdr3_aa: CASRLTGAEGGYTF
cdr3_nt: TGTGCCAGCAGGTTAACAGGGGCGGAAGGTGGCTACACCTTC

d_call: NA
j_call: TRBJ2-2
clone_size: NA
v_call: TRBV11-2
cdr3_aa: CASSSHQGGQGGELFF
cdr3_nt: TGTGCCAGCAGCTCACATCAGGGGGGGCAGGGCGGGGAGCTGTTTTTT

d_call: NA
j_call: TRBJ1-1
clone_size: NA
v_call: TRBV28
cdr3_aa: CASSQGGLYTEAFF
cdr3_nt: TGTGCCAGCAGTCAGGGAGGGTTGTACACTGAAGCTTTCTTT

d_call: TRBD1
j_call: TRBJ1-5
clone_size: NA
v_call: TRBV6-1
cdr3_aa: CASSATGGGQPQHF
cdr3_nt: TGTGCCAGCAGCGCGACAGGGGGCGGTCAGCCCCAGCATTTT

d_call: TRBD1
j_call: TRBJ1-5
clone_size: NA
v_call: TRBV28
cdr3_aa: CASSLYGAQGSNQPQHF
cdr3_nt: TGTGCCAGCAGTTTATACGGCGCACAGGGGAGCAATCAGCCCCAGCATTTT

d_call: NA
j_call: TRBJ2-7
clone_size: NA
v_call: TRBV28
cdr3_aa: CASNPYEGGSLEQYF
cdr3_nt: TGTGCCAGCAACCCGTACGAGGGGGGGAGTTTGGAGCAGTACTTC

d_call: TRBD2
j_call: TRBJ2-5
clone_size: NA
v_call: TRBV15
cdr3_aa: CATSRGGGEVLEETQYF
cdr3_nt: TGTGCCACCAGCAGAGGTGGGGGGGAGGTGTTAGAAGAGACCCAGTACTTC

d_call: NA
j_call: TRBJ2-2
clone_size: once
v_call: TRBV5-1
cdr3_aa: CASSLTQTNTGELFF
cdr3_nt: TGCGCCAGCAGCTTGACGCAGACGAACACCGGGGAGCTGTTTTTT

d_call: NA
j_call: TRBJ1-5
clone_size: NA
v_call: TRBV9
cdr3_aa: CASSVDGREDSNQPQHF
cdr3_nt: TGTGCCAGCAGCGTAGATGGCAGGGAGGATAGCAATCAGCCCCAGCATTTT

d_call: TRBD1
j_call: TRBJ2-7
clone_size: NA
v_call: TRBV5-1
cdr3_aa: CASSLLTGQHYEQYF
cdr3_nt: TGCGCCAGCAGCTTACTCACGGGACAGCACTACGAGCAGTACTTC

d_call: NA
j_call: TRBJ2-3
clone_size: NA
v_call: TRBV5-1
cdr3_aa: CASSIQGGDTDTQYF
cdr3_nt: TGCGCCAGCAGCATACAGGGAGGTGACACAGATACGCAGTATTTT

d_call: NA
j_call: TRBJ1-1
clone_size: NA
v_call: TRBV5-1
cdr3_aa: CASSPQGREEAFF
cdr3_nt: TGCGCCAGCAGCCCCCAGGGGAGGGAAGAAGCTTTCTTT

d_call: NA
j_call: TRBJ2-1
clone_size: NA
v_call: TRBV19
cdr3_aa: CASSRRSRGYNEQFF
cdr3_nt: TGTGCCAGTAGTAGGAGATCCAGGGGCTACAATGAGCAGTTCTTC

d_call: NA
j_call: TRBJ2-3
clone_size: NA
v_call: TRBV7-3
cdr3_aa: CASSPSGTAGDTQYF
cdr3_nt: TGTGCCAGCAGCCCCTCGGGCACGGCGGGAGATACGCAGTATTTT

d_call: TRBD2
j_call: TRBJ2-1
clone_size: NA
v_call: TRBV28
cdr3_aa: CASTPLPGLAGAYNEQFF
cdr3_nt: TGTGCCAGCACCCCCCTCCCCGGACTAGCGGGGGCCTACAATGAGCAGTTCTTC

d_call: NA
j_call: TRBJ1-2
clone_size: NA
v_call: TRBV18
cdr3_aa: CASSPPREIYGYTF
cdr3_nt: TGTGCCAGCTCACCACCGAGAGAGATCTATGGCTACACCTTC

d_call: TRBD2
j_call: TRBJ2-3
clone_size: NA
v_call: TRBV7-9
cdr3_aa: CASSIGTTSTDTQYF
cdr3_nt: TGTGCCAGCAGCATCGGGACTACCAGCACAGATACGCAGTATTTT

d_call: NA
j_call: TRBJ1-5
clone_size: NA
v_call: TRBV28
cdr3_aa: CASSLTGTRKRNQPQHF
cdr3_nt: TGTGCCAGCAGTCTGACCGGGACAAGGAAACGCAATCAGCCCCAGCATTTT

d_call: TRBD1
j_call: TRBJ1-1
clone_size: NA
v_call: TRBV28
cdr3_aa: CASSTGVWTEAFF
cdr3_nt: TGTGCCAGCAGTACAGGGGTGTGGACTGAAGCTTTCTTT

d_call: NA
j_call: TRBJ1-5
clone_size: NA
v_call: TRBV6-1
cdr3_aa: CASSETIQPQHF
cdr3_nt: TGTGCCAGCAGCGAGACGATTCAGCCCCAGCATTTT